This T cell receptor beta chain was profiled in a study of neoadjuvant anti-PD-1 for oral cavity cancer. This sample's time point: after neoadjuvant nivolumab, at surgical resection. The V gene's germline CDR1 is SNHLY and CDR2 FYNNEI. The length of the CDR3 is 14 residues. Deletions cut 8 bases from V and 5 bases from J, with 17 bases between. Only in-frame clones appear in the TCRdb table, and some are missing; sequencing was by immunoSEQ multiplex PCR. The table has more than 13,000 clones, over 70% seen once. The starting material was PBMCs, obtained after nivolumab (anti-PD-1) treatment. This clonotype was sampled from a person between 40 and 85 years old with oral cavity squamous cell carcinoma. The rearrangement uses TRBV2 and TRBJ2-3; either TRBD1 or TRBD2 may supply D (5 bases each). The CDR3 coding sequence is TGTGCCAGCGGGGGATGGACCCGCGGAGATACGCAGTATTTT. This encodes CASGGWTRGDTQYF.